This TCR beta chain appears in the sequencing data of a study of blood T cell repertoires in COVID-19. Turning to the study itself: Samples came from the United States, Italy and Spain, spanning acute and convalescent COVID-19. PBMCs, B-cell-depleted T cells, or T cells provided the cDNA or gDNA that made up the material.

This CDR3 contains 14 residues. The germline gives CDR1 SGHRS, CDR2 YFSETQ. V was pared by 2 bases and J by 3 bases, with 2 bases of the junction left unmatched. A Seattle source enrolled patients during active infection and followed them longitudinally. As originally analysed: The authors estimated nucleated cell counts from reference gene primer amplification. Sequenced by immunoSEQ multiplex PCR; TCRdb stores in-frame clones only, minus some. From that table come the V and J calls and clone size; the DNA was used to work out D and trimming. Of 150,000 to 200,000 clones listed, around 92% are singletons.

J is TRBJ2-1 and V is TRBV5-1; TRBD1 agrees at 7 bases. The source material was peripheral blood. The sequence came from a man aged 25 to 45 with COVID-19, enrolled during active disease. The CDR3 spells CASSLGQDYNEQFF. In nucleotides, the CDR3 is TGCGCCAGCAGCTTAGGACAGGACTACAATGAGCAGTTCTTC.